This entry lists 22 T cell receptor beta chains sequenced from one sample in a study of shared clonotypes between healthy human individuals. Data came from immunoSEQ multiplex PCR; TCRdb stores just in-frame clones and leaves some out. The sample consists of some 1.4 million clones, roughly 96% of them appearing once. Sequencing was performed on naive CD4+ T cells sorted from blood. Subset in this sample: CD45RA+ positively selected. These receptors originate from a man aged 25 to 45 in good health.

This chain links TRBV28 with TRBJ2-1; 15 nucleotides match TRBD2. Germline V gene data show CDR1 as MDHEN and CDR2 as SYDVKM. The V and J ends lost 5 bases and 9 bases, in that order; junction bases with no gene match: 8. The CDR3 has 16 amino acids. The DNA of the CDR3 is TGTGCCAGCAGTCTACGGACTAGCGGGAGGGCCGTTGAGCAGTTCTTC. Its protein product is CASSLRTSGRAVEQFF.

This chain links TRBV6-5 with TRBJ2-1; no firm D call. V shed 2 bases and J shed 5 bases, with 10 bases lying between them. Germline CDR1 reads MNHEY; CDR2 reads SVGAGI. This CDR3 contains 14 residues. The CDR3 DNA sequence: TGTGCCAGCAGTTACACCGGTGTGGACAATGAGCAGTTCTTC. This translates into CASSYTGVDNEQFF.

J is TRBJ1-2 and V is TRBV6-1, with D possibly TRBD1 on 5 matching bases. Trimming stripped 3 bases from V and 3 bases from J, with 14 bases between. Germline CDR1 MNHNS, CDR2 SASEGT. The CDR3 length is 15 residues. DNA of the CDR3: TGTGCCAGCAGTGAGCCCCGAGGGACCCACTATGGCTACACCTTC. Translated: CASSEPRGTHYGYTF.

The V and J genes are TRBV10-3 and TRBJ2-1, with 7 bases identical to TRBD1. With 2 bases clipped from V and 6 bases from J, the junction kept 4 bases outside the gene matches. The CDR3 sequence is 14 residues long. Germline V gene lookup returns CDR1 ENHRY and CDR2 SYGVKD. The CDR3 bases are TGTGCCATCAGTGAGGACAGGGAAATCAATGAGCAGTTCTTC. As protein: CAISEDREINEQFF.

This clone has only one observation. The CDR3 spells CASSKTGGTGLEQYF. The CDR3 bases are TGCGCCAGCAGCAAGACAGGGGGCACCGGGCTCGAGCAGTACTTC. The chain is built from TRBV5-1 and TRBJ2-7; 10 bases line up with TRBD1. Unmatched junction bases numbered 10, after V lost 4 bases and J lost 6 bases. The CDR3 spans 15 residues. Germline CDR1 SGHRS, CDR2 YFSETQ.

This rearrangement joins TRBV18 to TRBJ1-2; D remains unclear. V was cut by 4 bases and J by 4 bases, with 10 bases left in between. The CDR3 covers 13 residues. The germline gives CDR1 KGHSH, CDR2 LQKENI. CDR3 coding DNA: TGTGCCAGCTCACAGGGATTCGGCTATGGCTACACCTTC. Translating it yields CASSQGFGYGYTF.

CDR3 nucleotide sequence: TGTGCCAGCAGCCAAAAGGGCCGAGCCTACAATGAGCAGTTCTTC. Translation: CASSQKGRAYNEQFF. The rearrangement links TRBV14 to TRBJ2-1; D gene uncertain. The CDR3 runs 15 residues. V was shortened by 2 bases and J by 2 bases, with 10 bases between the two germline ends. Germline CDR1 is SGHDN and CDR2 is FVKESK.

CDR3: CASSLSSGAAYEQYF. The CDR3 DNA sequence: TGTGCCAGCAGCTTATCGAGCGGGGCCGCCTACGAGCAGTACTTC. This chain joins TRBV7-6 and TRBJ2-7, with 7 bases matching TRBD2. The CDR3 is made up of 15 amino acids. Per germline, CDR1 SGHVS and CDR2 FNYEAQ. Germline trimming cut 2 bases from V and 2 bases from J; bases unmatched to any gene: 6.

The CDR3 is CASRGASRPSSYEQYF. The CDR3 region has the DNA TGTGCCAGCAGAGGAGCTAGCCGCCCGAGCTCCTACGAGCAGTACTTC. The V and J genes are TRBV27 and TRBJ2-7; a weak D match, TRBD2 (5 bases). The CDR3 is 16 amino acids. CDR1 MNHEY and CDR2 SMNVEV come from the germline V gene (reference sequence). V lost 6 bases, J lost 0 bases, and 18 bases lay in between.

The chain uses TRBV28 and TRBJ2-7; a possible D gene is TRBD1 (5 bases). Trimming stripped 1 base from V and 5 bases from J, with 12 bases between. Germline V gene lookup returns CDR1 MDHEN and CDR2 SYDVKM. This CDR3 is 14 amino acids long. The CDR3 DNA sequence: TGTGCCAGCAGTTTATCTCAGGGATCGCACGAGCAGTACTTC. Protein sequence: CASSLSQGSHEQYF.

The CDR3 DNA reads TGCGCCAGCAGCTTGGCCGGGACTAGCGTTCTCGAGCAGTACTTC. Its protein product is CASSLAGTSVLEQYF. The rearrangement joins TRBV5-1 to TRBJ2-7, with TRBD2 identical over 10 bases. V shed 0 bases, J shed 6 bases, and the junction held 6 bases outside the gene matches. Germline V gene sequence: CDR1 SGHRS, CDR2 YFSETQ. The CDR3 is made up of 15 amino acids.

V usage is TRBV7-2 and J usage is TRBJ2-7, with D perhaps matching TRBD2 (5 bases). The CDR3 runs 15 residues. Trimming removed 5 bases at V and 1 base at J, with 15 bases between. Per germline, CDR1 SGHTA and CDR2 FQGNSA. The CDR3: CASSRGSDLSYEQYF. The CDR3 bases are TGTGCCAGCAGCCGAGGGTCGGACTTATCCTACGAGCAGTACTTC.

The V gene is TRBV7-3, the J gene TRBJ1-1; TRBD1 matches at 8 bases. CDR1 and CDR2 from the germline V gene are SGHTA and FQGTGA. V was pared by 4 bases and J by 5 bases, with 9 bases of the junction left unmatched. CDR3 length: 15 amino acids. The CDR3 coding sequence is TGTGCCAGCAGCTCAGGTTTAGGACAGGGAACTGAAGCTTTCTTT. Its translation: CASSSGLGQGTEAFF.

The V call is TRBV5-4, the J call TRBJ2-3; possibly TRBD2 for D (5 bases). Germline values: CDR1 SGHNT, CDR2 YYREEE (reference sequence). The CDR3 is made up of 12 amino acids. The ends were cut back, 5 bases at V and 2 bases at J, with 6 bases in the middle. CDR3 in amino acids: CASRRDTDTQYF. The CDR3 coding sequence is TGTGCCAGCAGGAGGGACACAGATACGCAGTATTTT.

The gene calls are TRBV30 and TRBJ2-7; 8 bases line up with TRBD1. V gave up 4 bases and J gave up 2 bases; unmatched junction bases: 4. CDR3 length equals 13 residues. Germline assignment: CDR1 GTSNPN and CDR2 SVGIG (reference sequence). The CDR3 DNA reads TGTGCCTGGAAACCGGGACAGGCCTACGAGCAGTACTTC. This sequence encodes CAWKPGQAYEQYF.

The rearrangement uses TRBV15 and TRBJ2-7; D ambiguous. The V and J ends lost 0 bases and 7 bases respectively, with 16 bases between them. Germline CDR1 reads LNHNV; CDR2 reads YYDKDF (reference sequence). This CDR3 contains 15 residues. The CDR3 spells CATSRDIATVGEQYF. In DNA, the CDR3 is TGTGCCACCAGCAGAGATATTGCGACGGTCGGGGAGCAGTACTTC.

This chain links TRBV29-1 with TRBJ1-6; the D gene is possibly TRBD1 (6 bases). This CDR3 spans 13 amino acids. Germline assignment: CDR1 SQVTM and CDR2 ANQGSEA. The V gene lost 4 bases and the J gene lost 9 bases, with 13 bases spanning the gap. CDR3 loop: CSVARTVVSPLHF. The CDR3 DNA follows: TGCAGCGTTGCCCGGACAGTAGTTTCACCCCTCCACTTT.

The chain recombines TRBV18 with TRBJ2-7; 9 nucleotides match TRBD2. Germline CDR1 is KGHSH and CDR2 is LQKENI. The CDR3 contains 15 residues. The V gene end was trimmed by 3 bases and the J gene end by 5 bases; junction bases not matched to a gene: 8. CDR3 in amino acids: CASSPTAQREDEQYF. The CDR3 nucleotides are TGTGCCAGCTCACCGACAGCGCAGCGGGAGGACGAGCAGTACTTC.

The chain couples TRBV20-1 to TRBJ1-1; D is unclear. Trimming took off 3 bases at V and 3 bases at J, with 5 bases between the two ends. CDR3 length: 11 residues. The V gene's germline CDR1 is DFQATT and CDR2 SNEGSKA (reference sequence). The CDR3, as DNA: TGCAGTGCTAGTGGGGACACTGAAGCTTTCTTT. Protein product: CSASGDTEAFF.

This sequence joins TRBV28 and TRBJ2-7, with D possibly being TRBD1 or TRBD2 (5 bases each). The CDR3 sequence is 14 residues long. V was shortened by 0 bases and J by 4 bases, with 10 bases between the two germline ends. The V gene's germline CDR1 is MDHEN and CDR2 SYDVKM. The CDR3, as DNA: TGTGCCAGCAGTTTATGGGGGGAATCTTACGAGCAGTACTTC. Translating gives CASSLWGESYEQYF.

The chain is built from TRBV6-6 and TRBJ1-1, with unresolved D. Between the trimmed V and J ends, which lost 5 bases and 3 bases, there was a span of 7 bases. This CDR3 region has 12 residues. The V gene's germline CDR1 is MNHNY and CDR2 SVGAGI (reference sequence). DNA for the CDR3: TGTGCCAGCAGTAAGAAGGACACTGAAGCTTTCTTT. Translation: CASSKKDTEAFF.

The rearrangement uses TRBV18 and TRBJ2-7; the D gene could be TRBD1 or TRBD2 (5 bases each). The CDR3 has 15 residues. Deletions cut 1 base from V and 5 bases from J, with 15 bases between. The germline V gene has CDR1 KGHSH and CDR2 LQKENI. The CDR3 nucleotides read TGTGCCAGCTCACCACTGTCAGGGACCACTAACGAGCAGTACTTC. Amino acids: CASSPLSGTTNEQYF.